Shown below are 5 T cell receptor beta chains from a single sample sequenced in a study of identical twins. TCRdb reanalysed the 5' RACE reads using MiXCR and keeps one entry per CDR3 protein. The table has about 810,000 distinct CDR3 sequences, approximately 13% seen once. These data were likewise used in another study, on yellow fever vaccine responses in identical twins.

Sequencing was carried out using PBMCs. Source of these receptors: a woman between 18 and 29 years old in good health.

CDR3 in DNA: TGTGCCAGTATAAGAAGGGGTGAGGACACTGAAGCTTTCTTT. Amino acid sequence: CASIRRGEDTEAFF. The rearrangement joins TRBV19 to TRBJ1-1; possible D gene TRBD1, 5 bases. Between the trimmed V and J ends, which lost 7 bases and 3 bases, there was a span of 15 bases. The CDR3 is 14 amino acids. Germline-derived CDR1 and CDR2 are LNHDA and SQIVND (reference sequence).

The DNA of the CDR3 is TGTGCCAGTGCCCGACAAACCACCGGAGATACGCAGTATTTT. It yields the protein CASARQTTGDTQYF. The chain has TRBV12-3 or TRBV12-4 and TRBJ2-3; the D is unclear. The length of the CDR3 is 14 residues. V was shortened by 9 bases and J by 5 bases, with 18 bases between the two germline ends.

This clonotype was seen a handful of times. The rearrangement joins TRBV4-1 to TRBJ2-7; D is ambiguous. Germline V gene data show CDR1 as MGHRA and CDR2 as YSYEKL. The length of the CDR3 is 15 residues. Trimming shortened V by 1 base and J by 4 bases, and 14 bases separated the two germline ends. Here the CDR3 DNA reads TGCGCCAGCAGCCAAGGCGCAGGCCCAATTTACGAGCAGTACGTC. Protein sequence: CASSQGAGPIYEQYV.

The chain joins TRBV5-1 to TRBJ2-1; tentative D call: TRBD1 (7 bases). This CDR3 has 17 amino acids. Germline CDR1 is SGHRS and CDR2 is YFSETQ. V lost 7 bases, J lost 3 bases, and 23 bases lay in between. CDR3 DNA sequence: TGCGCCAGCTCTCGCACCATGTCAGGGGGGAACTACAATGAGCAGTTCTTC. Its protein product is CASSRTMSGGNYNEQFF.

This clonotype has only a few counts. The V call is TRBV4-1, the J call TRBJ2-7; tentatively, D is TRBD2 (5 bases). V was shortened by 6 bases and J by 6 bases, with 18 bases between the two germline ends. There are 14 residues in the CDR3. Looked up from germline, CDR1 is MGHRA and CDR2 is YSYEKL. CDR3 nucleotide sequence: TGCGCCAGCAGTCCCCGGACTGAGGTTCGCGAGCAGTACGTC. It codes for CASSPRTEVREQYV.